This TCR beta chain emerged from a study of T-cell memory formation after mild COVID-19. This clonotype was observed a few times. What it binds is not known. In TCRdb, the 5' RACE reads were re-called with MiXCR into one record per CDR3 protein. Of a few hundred thousand distinct CDR3 sequences listed, 25% to 30% were seen once; the top ten hold approximately 12%. Notes on the study in general: Clones that contracted from day 15 to 85 had balanced CD4/CD8; later expanders were CD4+ biased. The finding that pre-infection memory included some responding clones suggested that cross-reactive memory joined. Clones from the second wave (peaking day 37) had unconfirmed SARS-CoV-2 specificity. Mainly in CM and EM were contracting CD4+ clones; CD8+ were in EMRA.

Germline V lookup: CDR1 SQVTM, CDR2 ANQGSEA. This CDR3 comprises 12 residues. Sequences were obtained from PBMCs or a T cell subset sorted from them (not recorded which). The chain is built from TRBV29-1 and TRBJ2-2, with 11 positions matching TRBD1. The TCR originated in an adult woman who had mild COVID-19 (a few samples of this study predate the infection). Cell type and time point are not known. The CDR3: CGTGGNTGELFF. The CDR3 nucleotides are TGCGGGACAGGGGGAAACACCGGGGAGCTGTTTTTT.